The clone carrying this TCR beta chain turned up a few times. What it binds is not known. The entry originates in a study of human T cells and chemical hapten exposure. The CDR3 runs 13 residues. CDR1 is SQVTM, CDR2 ANQGSEA, per germline. V shed 4 bases, J shed 4 bases, and the junction held 4 bases outside the gene matches. Described time point: pre-sensitization, week 0. The treatment denotes: therapeutic diphenylcyclopropenone sensitization with weekly scalp DPC. Total RNA was isolated from unfractionated whole blood. A single record per CDR3 protein comes from TCRdb applying MiXCR to the RACE reads. The data show some 70,000 distinct CDR3 sequences, around 9.9% seen once. Whole-study results and caveats: More PT1 expanded TCRs went with higher patch test scores.

The chain recombines TRBV29-1 with TRBJ2-3, with 8 bases fitting TRBD2. This receptor was obtained from a woman in her fifties or sixties with alopecia areata. Some clones in this sample may be carry-over from other donors' samples. The specimen was whole blood, collected in connection with sensitization to the hapten diphenylcyclopropenone (DPC). CDR3 sequence: CSVAGGASDTQYF. As DNA, the CDR3 is TGCAGCGTTGCCGGGGGGGCCTCAGATACGCAGTATTTT.